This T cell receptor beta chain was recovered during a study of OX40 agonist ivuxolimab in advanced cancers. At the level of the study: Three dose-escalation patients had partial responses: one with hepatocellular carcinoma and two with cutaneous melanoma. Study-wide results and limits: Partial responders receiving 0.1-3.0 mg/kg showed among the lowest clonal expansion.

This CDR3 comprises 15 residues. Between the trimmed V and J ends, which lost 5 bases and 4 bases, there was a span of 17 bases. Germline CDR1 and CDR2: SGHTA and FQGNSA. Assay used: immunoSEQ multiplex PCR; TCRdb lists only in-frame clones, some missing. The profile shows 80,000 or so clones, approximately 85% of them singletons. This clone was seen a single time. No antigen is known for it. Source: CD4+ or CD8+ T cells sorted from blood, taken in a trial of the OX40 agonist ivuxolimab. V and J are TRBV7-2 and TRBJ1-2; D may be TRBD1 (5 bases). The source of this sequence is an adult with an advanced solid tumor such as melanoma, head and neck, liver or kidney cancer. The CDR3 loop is CASSPQGLQTYGYTF. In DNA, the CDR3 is TGTGCCAGCAGCCCCCAGGGCCTTCAAACCTATGGCTACACCTTC.